A selection of T cell receptor beta chains follows, all from one sample in a study of cytomegalovirus exposure and HLA in healthy donors. Sequenced by immunoSEQ multiplex PCR; TCRdb stores in-frame clones only, minus some. In the table there are roughly 130,000 clones, approximately 91% of which are singletons. Sequencing input: PBMCs. These receptors all come from a woman in her 40s in good health and CMV-seronegative. CDR3s include the opening cysteine and the closing phenylalanine or tryptophan. D genes are given only for firm matches. Clone size appears in some rows only: once, few, many, or a class for an expanded clone.

V: TRBV14; J: TRBJ2-7; size: .; D: TRBD2; CDR3: CASRSSGTAGEQYF; DNA: TGTGCCAGCCGATCTAGCGGAACCGCCGGGGAGCAGTACTTC
V: TRBV7-9; J: TRBJ2-1; size: once; D: .; CDR3: CASNQALSSYNEQFF; DNA: TGTGCCAGCAACCAAGCGTTGAGCTCCTACAATGAGCAGTTCTTC
V: TRBV4-1; J: TRBJ1-1; size: .; D: .; CDR3: CASSQDQRAGPLNTEAFF; DNA: TGCGCCAGCAGCCAAGATCAGAGGGCGGGGCCTCTGAACACTGAAGCTTTCTTT
V: TRBV9; J: TRBJ2-7; size: .; D: .; CDR3: CASSPYSGYEQYF; DNA: TGTGCCAGCAGCCCCTACTCAGGGTACGAGCAGTACTTC
V: TRBV10-3; J: TRBJ2-1; size: .; D: TRBD2; CDR3: CATGTGLAGVREQFF; DNA: TGTGCCACCGGGACGGGACTAGCGGGAGTAAGGGAGCAGTTCTTC
V: TRBV7-2; J: TRBJ2-5; size: .; D: TRBD1; CDR3: CASSRQGWETQYF; DNA: TGTGCCAGCAGCCGACAGGGTTGGGAGACCCAGTACTTC
V: TRBV7-2; J: TRBJ2-3; size: .; D: TRBD2; CDR3: CASSLDLLAGSTDTQYF; DNA: TGTGCCAGCAGCTTAGACTTACTAGCGGGGTCCACAGATACGCAGTATTTT
V: TRBV7-6; J: TRBJ2-7; size: .; D: .; CDR3: CASSLGGQASSYEQYF; DNA: TGTGCCAGCAGCTTAGGAGGGCAGGCTTCCTCCTACGAGCAGTACTTC
V: TRBV6-1; J: TRBJ2-7; size: .; D: .; CDR3: CASSAPVGSSYEQYF; DNA: TGTGCCAGCAGTGCCCCGGTGGGCAGCTCCTACGAGCAGTACTTC
V: TRBV2; J: TRBJ1-2; size: once; D: .; CDR3: CASTNTLNYGYTF; DNA: TGTGCCAGCACAAACACCCTTAACTATGGCTACACCTTC
V: TRBV7-7; J: TRBJ2-7; size: .; D: TRBD1; CDR3: CASSSGTGSAEQYF; DNA: TGTGCTAGCAGTTCCGGGACAGGATCGGCGGAGCAGTACTTC
V: TRBV7-2; J: TRBJ2-7; size: .; D: TRBD2; CDR3: CASSLSSGRADEQYF; DNA: TGTGCCAGCAGCTTAAGTAGCGGGAGGGCCGACGAGCAGTACTTC
V: TRBV11-3; J: TRBJ2-5; size: .; D: TRBD2; CDR3: CASSLTSGRETQYF; DNA: TGTGCCAGCAGCTTAACTAGCGGGAGAGAGACCCAGTACTTC